The clone carrying this TCR beta chain was counted between two and nine times. The antigen remains unidentified. The record originates from a study of T cells in Graves' hyperthyroidism and ophthalmopathy. Whole-study context: It was at initial diagnosis, before any treatment, that peripheral blood was collected.

Germline V gene data show CDR1 as LNHDA and CDR2 as SQIVND (reference sequence). The CDR3 is 16 residues long. Trimming stripped 3 bases from V and 1 base from J, with 13 bases between. Study results and limitations: By a 13 V-J model, ophthalmopathy was set apart from stable hyperthyroidism. Blood shared most expanded thyroid clonotypes above 0.001.

Authors of the study amplified TCR beta CDR3 regions from RNA transcripts. A set of HTBI primers served as the primers for a first-round RT-PCR of the TCR CDR3. TCRdb independently ran MiXCR on the multiplex PCR reads; one entry per CDR3 protein. This table holds a few hundred thousand distinct CDR3 sequences, 18% found once. Diagnoses used clinical symptoms, serum thyroxine and TRAb, thyroid ultrasound and orbital computed tomography. This chain joins TRBV19 and TRBJ1-5; TRBD1 is a possible D gene (6 bases). This clonotype originated in a young man with Graves' ophthalmopathy. Sequenced sample: blood. For the CDR3, the DNA is TGTGCCAGTAGTATTCCGGGGGCCGGAAGCAATCAGCCCCAGCATTTT. Its translation: CASSIPGAGSNQPQHF.